Listed here are 13 T cell receptor beta chains from one sample, sequenced in a study of cytomegalovirus exposure and HLA in healthy donors. PCR used 60 Vbeta primers and 13 Jbeta primers. The repertoire was sequenced with immunoSEQ multiplex PCR; TCRdb's copy has only in-frame clones and lacks some. The sample has more than 100,000 clones, 87% seen once. The specimen sequenced was PBMCs. The receptors stem from a young woman in good health and CMV-seronegative.

This clone was counted once. The J gene is TRBJ1-4, the V gene TRBV27; 12 bases agree with TRBD1. The CDR3 covers 17 residues. Germline V gene sequence: CDR1 MNHEY, CDR2 SMNVEV (reference sequence). The V segment lost 2 bases and the J segment 12 bases; nucleotides outside the gene matches: 13. The CDR3 DNA is TGTGCCAGCAGTTTAAGGGGACCGGGACAGGGGGCATTGGAACTGTTTTTT. It specifies CASSLRGPGQGALELFF.

The chain carries TRBV15 and TRBJ2-7; the D gene is possibly TRBD1 (5 bases). The CDR3 consists of 15 residues. Germline V gene data show CDR1 as LNHNV and CDR2 as YYDKDF (reference sequence). Deletions cut 1 base from V and 6 bases from J, with 16 bases between. Here the CDR3 reads CATSRAGQGSPEQYF. In DNA, the CDR3 is TGTGCCACCAGCAGAGCAGGGCAGGGAAGTCCCGAGCAGTACTTC.

The V gene is TRBV9, the J gene TRBJ1-2; TRBD1 might be the D (5 bases). The germline V and J ends were trimmed by 0 bases and 8 bases, with 20 bases remaining between them. Germline CDR1 is SGDLS and CDR2 is YYNGEE. This CDR3 has 16 amino acids. The CDR3 sequence is CASSVGTIGRSRGYTF. The CDR3 bases are TGTGCCAGCAGCGTAGGGACAATAGGACGGTCAAGGGGCTACACCTTC.

The J gene is TRBJ2-1, the V gene TRBV11-2; TRBD2 aligns across 8 bases. Looked up from germline, CDR1 is SGHAT and CDR2 is FQNNGV. CDR3 length equals 16 residues. The J segment lost 1 base and the V segment lost 5 bases, leaving 7 bases of the junction unmatched. The CDR3 DNA reads as TGTGCCAGCAGCACGTTTAGCGGGGTATCCTACAATGAGCAGTTCTTC. Protein product: CASSTFSGVSYNEQFF. Full variable domain (outside the CDR3, taken from reference TRBV11-2 and TRBJ2-1): EAGVAQSPRYKIIEKRQSVAFWCNPISGHATLYWYQQILGQGPKLLIQFQNNGVVDDSQLPKDRFSAERLKGVDSTLKIQPAKLEDSAVYLCASSTFSGVSYNEQFFGPGTRLTVL.

This rearrangement joins TRBV6-5 to TRBJ1-1; TRBD1 agrees at 7 bases. Germline CDR1 is MNHEY and CDR2 is SVGAGI. This CDR3 has 12 residues. V lost 4 bases, J lost 11 bases, and 7 bases stayed unmatched. The DNA of the CDR3 is TGTGCCAGCAGTTCCCTGACAGGGAGGGCTTTCTTT. Residues: CASSSLTGRAFF.

The chain couples TRBV30 to TRBJ2-7, with 7 bases identical to TRBD1. This CDR3 comprises 11 residues. Germline assignment: CDR1 GTSNPN and CDR2 SVGIG (reference sequence). V shed 2 bases and J 13 bases; nucleotides not matched to a gene: 8. CDR3 protein: CAWSQTGTAYF. DNA for the CDR3: TGTGCCTGGAGTCAGACCGGGACAGCTTACTTC.

The chain recombines TRBV4-3 with TRBJ2-2; 9 bases map to TRBD2. CDR1 and CDR2 (germline): LGHNA, YSLEER. The CDR3 covers 18 residues. Trimming removed 0 bases from V and 7 bases from J; junction bases left unmatched: 12. CDR3 nucleotide sequence: TGCGCCAGCAGCCAAGAGCCCTCAGCGGGGGGCGGGAGCGGGGAGCTGTTTTTT. Translated: CASSQEPSAGGGSGELFF.

This clone was counted a single time. The chain links TRBV7-2 to TRBJ2-1; D not certain. Trimming removed 3 bases from V and 8 bases from J, with 11 bases in between. CDR1 is SGHTA, CDR2 FQGNSA, per germline. The CDR3 is 13 residues long. In DNA, the CDR3 is TGTGCCAGCAGCTTTGATGGAGCCGATGAGCAGTTCTTC. Amino acid sequence: CASSFDGADEQFF.

The rearrangement joins TRBV12-5 to TRBJ2-2; D is perhaps TRBD1 (6 bases). The CDR3 contains 16 residues. Germline CDR1 and CDR2: LGHNT and FRNRAP. V was cut by 0 bases and J by 4 bases, with 12 bases left in between. CDR3 region: CASGLVLGRGTGELFF. The CDR3 DNA reads as TGTGCTAGTGGTTTGGTTCTCGGCAGGGGCACCGGGGAGCTGTTTTTT.

J is TRBJ2-3 and V is TRBV5-4; the D gene is possibly TRBD2 (6 bases). CDR3 length: 14 residues. V was shortened by 0 bases and J by 4 bases, with 9 bases between the two germline ends. Germline CDR1 reads SGHNT; CDR2 reads YYREEE (reference sequence). The CDR3 protein is CASSLDSGADTQYF. Here the CDR3 DNA reads TGTGCCAGCAGCTTGGATAGCGGTGCAGATACGCAGTATTTT.

V is TRBV5-4 and J is TRBJ2-5; 14 bases align to TRBD2. Germline V gives CDR1 SGHNT, CDR2 YYREEE (reference sequence). V was clipped by 6 bases and J by 4 bases; unmatched bases: 5. The CDR3 runs to 15 residues. The CDR3 loop is CASKTSGRAAETQYF. As DNA, the CDR3 is TGTGCCAGCAAGACTAGCGGGAGGGCCGCAGAGACCCAGTACTTC.

V gene TRBV5-4 combines with J gene TRBJ2-7; 7 nucleotides agree with TRBD1. The CDR3 loop spans 13 amino acids. The V and J ends lost 10 bases and 1 base, in that order; junction bases with no gene match: 8. Germline lookup yields CDR1 SGHNT and CDR2 YYREEE (reference sequence). CDR3 amino acids: CAWGPQGSYEQYF. For the CDR3, the DNA is TGTGCCTGGGGACCACAGGGGTCCTACGAGCAGTACTTC.

The rearrangement uses TRBV7-2 and TRBJ1-4, with a weak D call TRBD1 (6 bases). The germline V gene encodes CDR1 SGHTA and CDR2 FQGNSA. The germline V and J ends were trimmed by 4 bases and 8 bases, with 17 bases remaining between them. The CDR3 is 15 amino acids. CDR3 nucleotides: TGTGCCAGCAGCTCGACCGCCGGGGGGCGAGAAAAACTGTTTTTT. It yields the protein CASSSTAGGREKLFF.